One and the same sample provided the 15 T cell receptor beta chains below, sequenced in a study of T cells in Graves' hyperthyroidism and ophthalmopathy. RNA transcripts yielded amplified TCR beta CDR3 regions. A first-round RT-PCR of the TCR CDR3 used the HTBI primer set. TCRdb called the multiplex PCR reads again in MiXCR, with one record for every CDR3 protein. Of 500,000 or so distinct CDR3 sequences listed, about a sixth are singletons. The source material was blood. These receptors were taken from a woman aged 18 to 35 with Graves' ophthalmopathy.

This clonotype was counted many times. The chain joins TRBV5-8 to TRBJ2-3; the D call may be TRBD1 or TRBD2 (5 bases each). Germline CDR1 and CDR2: SGHTS and YDEGEE. The CDR3 contains 15 residues. V lost 0 bases, J lost 1 base, and 9 bases lay in between. The CDR3 loop is CASSLERGGTDTQYF. The CDR3 DNA reads as TGTGCCAGCAGCTTGGAGAGGGGAGGCACAGATACGCAGTATTTT.

The CDR3 nucleotides read TGTGCCAGCAGGATAAAACCTATAGTGGGTATAGCGGGAGGGCCGCTAGCGGGGTACAATGAGCAGTTCTTC. Translation gives CASRIKPIVGIAGGPLAGYNEQFF. The chain employs TRBV12-3 or TRBV12-4 and TRBJ2-1; 11 bases match TRBD2. Germline trimming cut 6 bases from V and 4 bases from J; bases unmatched to any gene: 32. This CDR3 is 24 amino acids long.

At least ten counts were recorded for this clonotype. The chain joins TRBV20-1 to TRBJ1-5; D might be TRBD1 (5 bases). This CDR3 has 16 amino acids. CDR1 is DFQATT and CDR2 is SNEGSKA in the germline V gene (reference sequence). Trimming stripped 2 bases from V and 0 bases from J, with 14 bases between. For the CDR3, the DNA is TGCAGTGCTAGACCCCCGGGGGTTTATAGCAATCAGCCCCAGCATTTT. Translated, it gives CSARPPGVYSNQPQHF.

Of note for this clonotype: Possible read error: a much larger clone is one base away. The V call is TRBV6-1, the J call TRBJ2-7; tentative D call: TRBD2 (5 bases). Germline V gene lookup returns CDR1 MNHNS and CDR2 SASEGT. This CDR3 is built from 15 residues. Trimming removed 4 bases from V and 3 bases from J, with 16 bases in between. The CDR3 loop is CASSGGVQAVYEQYF. CDR3 nucleotides: TGTGCCAGCAGTGGGGGAGTGCAGGCGGTCTACGAGCAGTACTTC.

This clonotype was recorded a few times. The chain carries TRBV6-4 and TRBJ1-6, with 10 bases lining up with TRBD1. Trimming removed 6 bases from V and 2 bases from J; junction bases left unmatched: 4. The CDR3 is 16 amino acids. Germline assignment: CDR1 MRHNA and CDR2 SNTAGT. As DNA, the CDR3 is TGTGCCAGCAGGGGGGACAGGGGCCCCTATAATTCACCCCTCCACTTT. It encodes CASRGDRGPYNSPLHF.

This clonotype appeared many times. The chain uses TRBV6-2 or TRBV6-3 and TRBJ2-1; 14 bases are shared with TRBD2. CDR1 and CDR2 from the germline V gene are MNHEY and SVGEGT. The junction had 4 bases not matched to a gene; V was cut back by 4 bases and J by 2 bases. This CDR3 contains 17 residues. The DNA for the CDR3 is TGTGCCAGCAGTTCGGGACTAGCGGGGGATACCTACAATGAGCAGTTCTTC. It encodes CASSSGLAGDTYNEQFF.

The chain combines TRBV27 with TRBJ1-4, with 8 bases that match TRBD1. The J segment lost 4 bases and the V segment lost 4 bases, leaving 5 bases of the junction unmatched. Germline V gene lookup returns CDR1 MNHEY and CDR2 SMNVEV (reference sequence). The CDR3 runs to 15 residues. DNA for the CDR3: TGTGCCAGCAGTTCGACAGGGGCCTTTAATGAAAAACTGTTTTTT. This sequence encodes CASSSTGAFNEKLFF.

Turning to this clonotype: This clone may be a read error of a much larger clone one base away. This chain links TRBV3-1 with TRBJ1-2, with D hard to call. Per germline, CDR1 LGHDT and CDR2 YNNKEL (reference sequence). This CDR3 contains 13 residues. The CDR3 is CASSEEERSGYIF. The DNA for the CDR3 is TGTGCCAGCAGCGAAGAGGAGAGGAGTGGCTACATCTTC. Combining the CDR3 with reference TRBV3-1 and TRBJ1-2 gives the whole variable domain DTAVSQTPKYLVTQMGNDKSIKCEQNLGHDTMYWYKQDSKKFLKIMFSYNNKELIINETVPNRFSPKSPDKAHLNLHINSLELGDSAVYFCASSEEERSGYIFGSGTRLTVV.

This clonotype was detected ten times or more. This sequence joins TRBV3-1 and TRBJ1-1; D call uncertain. Trimming stripped 0 bases from V and 1 base from J, with 12 bases between. CDR3 size: 16 residues. Germline CDR1 is LGHDT and CDR2 is YNNKEL (reference sequence). For the CDR3, the DNA is TGTGCCAGCAGCCAAGAAGGCTCACCGCCGAACACTGAAGCTTTCTTT. Its translation: CASSQEGSPPNTEAFF.

This clonotype was counted a few times. V and J are TRBV6-5 and TRBJ1-5; D perhaps matches TRBD1 (5 bases). There are 15 residues in the CDR3. Germline loops: CDR1 MNHEY, CDR2 SVGAGI. V was pared by 2 bases and J by 3 bases, with 11 bases between. The DNA of the CDR3 is TGTGCCAGCAGTTACCCGGGGGTGGACAATCAGCCCCAGCATTTT. Translating gives CASSYPGVDNQPQHF.

This clonotype was seen repeatedly, ten times or more. The J gene is TRBJ2-4, the V gene TRBV28; no firm D call. The CDR3 runs 15 residues. V was trimmed by 4 bases and J by 0 bases, leaving 10 bases between them. The germline gives CDR1 MDHEN, CDR2 SYDVKM. The CDR3 DNA is TGTGCCAGCAGTTCCCAGGAGCTAGCCAAAAACATTCAGTACTTC. Translation: CASSSQELAKNIQYF.

This clonotype was counted ten times or more. The chain recombines TRBV29-1 with TRBJ1-4; D perhaps matches TRBD1 (5 bases). Between the trimmed V and J ends, which lost 4 bases and 5 bases, there was a span of 11 bases. The germline gives CDR1 SQVTM, CDR2 ANQGSEA. The CDR3 loop spans 13 amino acids. The CDR3: CSVARTPNEKLFF. CDR3 nucleotides: TGCAGCGTTGCCCGGACACCGAATGAAAAACTGTTTTTT.

A few counts support this clonotype. The chain employs TRBV13 and TRBJ2-7; TRBD1 aligns across 8 bases. Germline V CDR1 and CDR2: PRHDT, FYEKMQ (reference sequence). The V segment lost 3 bases and the J segment 6 bases; nucleotides outside the gene matches: 13. This CDR3 has 16 amino acids. CDR3 nucleotide sequence: TGTGCCAGCAGCTTCCAGGGGGCCCCAGTACGGGGCGAGCAGTACTTC. This gives the protein CASSFQGAPVRGEQYF.

A few counts support this clonotype. The rearrangement joins TRBV2 to TRBJ1-6; no clear D. V lost 7 bases, J lost 4 bases, and 8 bases lay in between. Germline CDR1 reads SNHLY; CDR2 reads FYNNEI. The CDR3 is 13 amino acids. Written as DNA, the CDR3 is TGTGCCAGCAAGGACGGGTATAATTCACCCCTCCACTTT. Amino acids: CASKDGYNSPLHF.

A few counts support this clonotype. V usage is TRBV2 and J usage is TRBJ2-3; the D gene could be TRBD1 or TRBD2 (6 bases each). The germline CDR1 and CDR2 sequences are SNHLY and FYNNEI. V was shortened by 2 bases and J by 2 bases, with 11 bases between the two germline ends. The CDR3 runs to 15 residues. The CDR3 is CASSERRGDTDTQYF. CDR3 DNA: TGTGCCAGCAGTGAACGAAGGGGGGACACAGATACGCAGTATTTT.